Below, 13 T cell receptor beta chains from the same sample are listed, as sequenced in a study of CD8+CD57+ T cells in acquired aplastic anemia. It was genomic DNA that served as the template for profiling TCR beta VDJ and CDR3. Each CDR3 protein is one row after TCRdb ran MiXCR on the reads. The sample carries roughly 250,000 distinct CDR3 sequences, 65% to 90% recorded once. Patients who underwent sequencing had shown CD8+CD57+ cell expansion by flow cytometry. The sequencing input was sorted CD4+, CD8+, or CD8+CD57+ T cells (not recorded which) from PBMCs. These receptors were obtained from a human donor with aplastic anemia.

A remark on this clonotype: Because the CDR3 is missing its conserved closing phenylalanine or tryptophan, this is likely a read error. Because the CDR3's place on the DNA is in doubt, the DNA is left out and the CDR3 is given as listed by TCRdb. V gene TRBV7-3 combines with J gene TRBJ2-4; whether TRBD1, the table's D call, matches the DNA was not checked. The CDR3 contains 12 residues when both ends are counted. Looked up from germline, CDR1 is SGHTA and CDR2 is FQGTGA. The CDR3 loop is CASRGAGGAHYC.

Concerning this clonotype: The CDR3 carries no conserved terminal phenylalanine or tryptophan, so it likely arises from a read error. The DNA is left out, because the CDR3 cannot be placed on it with certainty; the CDR3 is given as TCRdb lists it. The gene calls are TRBV2 and TRBJ2-3; TRBD2 reflects the table's D call only, with no check against the DNA. Germline V gives CDR1 SNHLY, CDR2 FYNNEI. The CDR3 spans 14 residues, counting both ends. CDR3 region: CASSFGGGPEPLYL.

Remarks on this clonotype: The conserved phenylalanine or tryptophan is not found at the CDR3 terminus, so this likely reflects a read error. It is unclear where the CDR3 begins or ends on the DNA, so no DNA is shown, and the CDR3 is as TCRdb lists it. V and J are TRBV2 and TRBJ2-3; the listed D gene, TRBD2, was not tested against the DNA. Germline V CDR1 and CDR2: SNHLY, FYNNEI. The CDR3 region is 13 residues in length, termini included. This CDR3 reads CASSEAGSGSGYD.

This clonotype was seen a handful of times. The chain combines TRBV2 with TRBJ1-6; TRBD1 aligns across 7 bases. Germline V gene data show CDR1 as SNHLY and CDR2 as FYNNEI. With 6 bases clipped from V and 0 bases from J, the junction kept 8 bases outside the gene matches. The CDR3 is 17 amino acids. CDR3 DNA: TGTGCCAGCAGAGCCCCGGGACAGAGCTCCTATAATTCACCCCTCCACTTT. Translating it yields CASRAPGQSSYNSPLHF.

The chain recombines TRBV15 with TRBJ2-1; D is perhaps TRBD2 (5 bases). With the DNA end fitting TRBJ2-7 better, the J assignment may be wrong. Germline values: CDR1 LNHNV, CDR2 YYDKDF (reference sequence). The CDR3 spans 14 residues. For the CDR3, the DNA is TGTGCCACCAGCCGACGGCGGGTAGACAATGAGCAGTACTTC. Its protein product is CATSRRRVDNEQYF.

To note about this clonotype: Because the CDR3 is missing its conserved closing phenylalanine or tryptophan, this is likely a read error. The DNA is left out, because the CDR3 cannot be placed on it with certainty; the CDR3 is given as TCRdb lists it. The J gene is TRBJ2-4, the V gene TRBV9; no check of the table's D call, TRBD1, against the DNA was made. Germline values: CDR1 SGDLS, CDR2 YYNGEE. The CDR3 is 12 amino acids in total, end residues counted. The CDR3 protein is CASSIRGARGDR.

This clonotype showed up just a few times. This chain uses TRBV7-6 with TRBJ1-1, with D unresolved. The CDR3 runs to 15 residues. The V gene's germline CDR1 is SGHVS and CDR2 FNYEAQ. V lost 1 base and J lost 13, with 22 bases in between. CDR3 residues: CASSLEPGELTFGFF. The CDR3 nucleotides are TGTGCCAGCAGCTTAGAACCCGGGGAGCTGACTTTTGGTTTCTTT.

The chain joins TRBV7-8 to TRBJ2-3; TRBD1 aligns across 8 bases. Germline CDR1 SGHVS, CDR2 FQNEAQ. This CDR3 contains 16 residues. The trim removed 4 bases at V and 1 base at J, leaving 7 bases unmatched. DNA of the CDR3: TGTGCCAGCAGCTCAGGGGGCGGGCGGCGCACAGATACGCAGTATTTT. It is translated as CASSSGGGRRTDTQYF.

Concerning this clonotype itself: No conserved phenylalanine or tryptophan is present at the end of the CDR3, so a read error is the likely explanation. The limits of the CDR3 on the DNA are not certain, so only TCRdb's listed CDR3 is given. The chain joins TRBV7-9 to TRBJ2-3; the DNA was not used to check the table's D call, TRBD1. The CDR3 has 13 residues if both end residues are counted. From germline, CDR1 is SEHNR and CDR2 FQNEAQ (reference sequence). CDR3 in amino acids: CASSEGGSDGANV.

V and J are TRBV9 and TRBJ1-2; D gene unclear. Germline-derived CDR1 and CDR2 are SGDLS and YYNGEE. The CDR3 runs 15 residues. Trimming pared 4 bases from V and 12 bases from J, leaving 25 bases between. The CDR3, as DNA: TGTGCCAGCAGCTGGGAACTAGCGGGAGGTCGGGGTAACACCTTC. Its protein is CASSWELAGGRGNTF.

As regards this clonotype: One end of the junction varies from germline; a read error may be responsible. J is TRBJ2-5 and V is TRBV7-9; D uncertain. The germline V gene encodes CDR1 SEHNR and CDR2 FQNEAQ (reference sequence). This CDR3 has 14 residues. CDR3 loop: CATSSHSSQESEYF. Here the CDR3 DNA reads TGTGCCACCAGCAGTCACTCCAGCCAAGAGAGCGAGTACTTC.

This clonotype appeared once. The junction departs from germline at one end; a sequencing error may be responsible. The chain carries TRBV29-1 and TRBJ2-4; tentative D call: TRBD2 (5 bases). TRBJ2-1 matches the DNA end more closely, so the J call is doubtful. Germline lookup yields CDR1 SQVTM and CDR2 ANQGSEA. The CDR3 has 12 amino acids. The CDR3 reads CSSGPAKNEQFF. CDR3 sequence (DNA): TGTAGCAGCGGACCAGCCAAGAATGAGCAGTTCTTC.

This clonotype has more than one count but fewer than ten. CDR3 region: CASSFTSDEQYV. In DNA, the CDR3 is TGTGCCAGCAGCTTTACTAGCGACGAGCAGTACGTC. The chain combines TRBV5-4 with TRBJ2-7; 7 bases are shared with TRBD2. CDR3 length: 12 residues. Germline-derived CDR1 and CDR2 are SGHNT and YYREEE (reference sequence). The V gene end was trimmed by 2 bases and the J gene end by 5 bases; junction bases not matched to a gene: 1.